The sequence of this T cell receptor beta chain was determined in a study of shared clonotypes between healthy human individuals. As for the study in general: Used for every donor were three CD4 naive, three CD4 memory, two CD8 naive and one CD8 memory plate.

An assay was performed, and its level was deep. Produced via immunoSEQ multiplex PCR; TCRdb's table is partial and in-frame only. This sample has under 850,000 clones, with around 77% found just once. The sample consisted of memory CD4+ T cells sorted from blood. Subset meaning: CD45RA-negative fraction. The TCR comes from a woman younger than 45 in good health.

CDR3 bases: TGTGCCAGTAGTTCCCGCGACAGGAGCACAGATACGCAGTATTTT. As protein: CASSSRDRSTDTQYF. V gene TRBV19 combines with J gene TRBJ2-3; tentatively, D is TRBD1 (6 bases). V shed 5 bases and J shed 0 bases, with 12 bases lying between them. Germline lookup yields CDR1 LNHDA and CDR2 SQIVND (reference sequence). This CDR3 has 15 amino acids.